The 8 T cell receptor beta chains presented below share a single source sample, sequenced in a study of cytomegalovirus exposure and HLA in healthy donors (dated by TCRdb to about 2017). The library was built by means of the immunoSEQ multiplex PCR assay. For the multiplex PCR, a mixture combining 60 forward primers for TCR Vbeta segments and 13 reverse primers for TCR Jbeta segments was used. What TCRdb holds here is the immuneACCESS table cut down to in-frame rearrangements. Part of the clones is not present; checked against another copy, under half of the missing clones reflect an unresolved V gene, and the others are unexplained. Within this sample are 150,000 to 200,000 clones, with 70% to 90% of them counted one time only. The ten largest account for over 2% of the sample. The sequencing sample was made of PBMCs. The origin of the receptors is a woman aged 25 to 39 in good health and CMV-seronegative.

This chain links TRBV2 with TRBJ2-5; 12 bases are shared with TRBD2. V was pared by 1 base and J by 2 bases, with 5 bases of the junction left unmatched. Looked up from germline, CDR1 is SNHLY and CDR2 is FYNNEI. This CDR3 contains 17 residues. This CDR3 reads CASSEGVLAGGQETQYF. CDR3 DNA: TGTGCCAGCAGTGAAGGGGTGCTAGCGGGGGGGCAAGAGACCCAGTACTTC.

This chain connects TRBV9 to TRBJ1-6; D gene uncertain. Germline assignment: CDR1 SGDLS and CDR2 YYNGEE. The CDR3 is 13 amino acids. V was shortened by 0 bases and J by 7 bases, with 5 bases between the two germline ends. CDR3 sequence: CASSVGGNSPLHF. The CDR3 coding sequence is TGTGCCAGCAGCGTAGGAGGGAATTCACCCCTCCACTTT.

With regard to this clone: One end of the junction varies from germline; a read error may be responsible. Additional DNA sequences in this sample encode the identical CDR3. The chain carries TRBV5-1 and TRBJ2-1, with D maybe TRBD1 (5 bases). The CDR3 extends over 15 amino acids. CDR1 is SGHRS and CDR2 is YFSETQ in the germline V gene. Here the CDR3 reads CASSLVAGTYNEQFF. In DNA, the CDR3 is TGCGCCAGCAGTTTGGTAGCAGGGACCTACAATGAGCAGTTCTTC. The full variable domain, in which reference TRBV5-1 and TRBJ2-1 provide the parts outside the CDR3, is KAGVTQTPRYLIKTRGQQVTLSCSPISGHRSVSWYQQTPGQGLQFLFEYFSETQRNKGNFPGRFSGRQFSNSRSEMNVSTLELGDSALYLCASSLVAGTYNEQFFGPGTRLTVL.

For this clone: Additional DNA sequences in this sample encode the identical CDR3. The V call is TRBV6-1, the J call TRBJ1-1; 10 bases agree with TRBD1. Germline V gene lookup returns CDR1 MNHNS and CDR2 SASEGT. The J segment lost 4 bases and the V segment lost 5 bases, leaving 4 bases of the junction unmatched. This CDR3 is built from 14 residues. This CDR3 is CASSTWTGGTEAFF. The CDR3 DNA is TGTGCCAGCAGTACCTGGACAGGGGGCACTGAAGCTTTCTTT.

The genes are TRBV5-4 and TRBJ2-3, with 15 positions matching TRBD2. The CDR3 length is 16 residues. Per the germline V gene, CDR1 is SGHNT and CDR2 is YYREEE (reference sequence). V gave up 4 bases and J gave up 4 bases; unmatched junction bases: 4. CDR3 loop: CASSQRTSGGADTQYF. CDR3 nucleotide sequence: TGTGCCAGCAGCCAGCGGACTAGCGGGGGGGCAGATACGCAGTATTTT.

The rearrangement uses TRBV10-3 and TRBJ1-5, with no clear D. This CDR3 is built from 16 residues. Trimming pared 0 bases from V and 0 bases from J, leaving 9 bases between. The germline CDR1 and CDR2 sequences are ENHRY and SYGVKD. The CDR3 DNA sequence: TGTGCCATCAGTGAGTCTAACATTCCTAGCAATCAGCCCCAGCATTTT. Translated, it gives CAISESNIPSNQPQHF.

Points on this clone: The junction shows a germline mismatch at one end, possibly a read error. The chain employs TRBV5-4 and TRBJ2-6; perhaps TRBD1 as D (5 bases). There are 16 residues in the CDR3. The germline gives CDR1 SGHNT, CDR2 YYREEE (reference sequence). The CDR3 protein is CASSPDTFTGANGLTF. DNA for the CDR3: TGTGCCAGCAGCCCCGACACCTTCACTGGGGCCAACGGCCTGACTTTC.

The V and J genes are TRBV18 and TRBJ2-3; TRBD1 aligns across 12 bases. The V segment lost 4 bases and the J segment 4 bases; nucleotides outside the gene matches: 6. CDR3 length: 16 residues. Germline assignment: CDR1 KGHSH and CDR2 LQKENI. This chain's CDR3 is CASSLWDRGRPDTQYF. CDR3 DNA sequence: TGTGCCAGCTCACTCTGGGACAGGGGGCGCCCAGATACGCAGTATTTT.